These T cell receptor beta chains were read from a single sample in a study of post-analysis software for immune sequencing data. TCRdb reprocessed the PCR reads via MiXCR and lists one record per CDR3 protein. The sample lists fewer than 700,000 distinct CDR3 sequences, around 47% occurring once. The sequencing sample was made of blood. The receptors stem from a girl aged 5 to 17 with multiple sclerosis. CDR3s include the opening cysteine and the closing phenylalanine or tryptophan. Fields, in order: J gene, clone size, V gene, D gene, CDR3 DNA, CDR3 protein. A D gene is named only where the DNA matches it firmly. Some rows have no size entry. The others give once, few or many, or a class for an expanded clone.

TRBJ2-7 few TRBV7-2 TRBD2 TGTGCCAGCAGCTTAGGTGGGATAGCGGGGGTCTACGAGCAGTACTTC CASSLGGIAGVYEQYF
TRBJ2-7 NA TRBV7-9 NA TGTGCCAGCAGCAAACTTACAGGGACCTACGAGCAGTACTTC CASSKLTGTYEQYF
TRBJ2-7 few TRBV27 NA TGTGCCAGCAGTTCAACAGGGAAAGCCTCCTACGAGCAGTACTTC CASSSTGKASYEQYF
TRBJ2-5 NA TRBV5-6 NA TGTGCCAGCAGCCCCGACAGGACGGAGACCCAGTACTTC CASSPDRTETQYF
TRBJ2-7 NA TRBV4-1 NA TGCGCCAGCAGCCAAGCCGCCACCTACGAGCAGTACTTC CASSQAATYEQYF
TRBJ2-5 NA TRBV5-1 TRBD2 TGCGCCAGCAGCTTAATACATCTAGCGGCATCGAAAGAGACCCAGTACTTC CASSLIHLAASKETQYF
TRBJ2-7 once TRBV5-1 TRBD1 TGCGCCAGCAGCGCAGGACAGGATACCTACGAGCAGTACTTC CASSAGQDTYEQYF
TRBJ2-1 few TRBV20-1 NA TGCAGTGCGGGACTTCTTACGAGGTATGGTGAGCAGTTCTTC CSAGLLTRYGEQFF
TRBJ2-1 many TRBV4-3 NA TGCGCCAGCAGCCACACTAGCCGGAGCTCCAATGAGCAGTTCTTC CASSHTSRSSNEQFF
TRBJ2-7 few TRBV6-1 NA TGTGCCAGCGCAGATTCCTACGAGCAGTACTTC CASADSYEQYF
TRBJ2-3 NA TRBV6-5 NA TGTGCCAGCAGAACAACTAGAGCTACAGATACGCAGTATTTT CASRTTRATDTQYF
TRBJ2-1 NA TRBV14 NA TGTGCCAGCAGTCGAGGTGTCCGGGGGTCAAATGAGCAGTTCTTC CASSRGVRGSNEQFF
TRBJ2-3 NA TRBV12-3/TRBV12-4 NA TGTGCCAGCAGTCCTAACCCCACAGATACGCAGTATTTT CASSPNPTDTQYF
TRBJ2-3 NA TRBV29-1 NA TGCAGCTTCGGGGGGGACAGGACAGATACGCAGTATTTT CSFGGDRTDTQYF
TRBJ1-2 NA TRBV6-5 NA TGTGCCAGCAATCCACAGACAGGCTATGGCTACACCTTC CASNPQTGYGYTF
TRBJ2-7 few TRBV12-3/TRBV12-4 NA TGTGCCAGCAGTTTATTTGGTCCAGGGCCCTCCTACGAGCAGTACTTC CASSLFGPGPSYEQYF
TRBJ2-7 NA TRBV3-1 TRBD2 TGTGCCAGCAGCCAAGATCTCGCGGGAGGGGGCGACGAGCAGTACTTC CASSQDLAGGGDEQYF
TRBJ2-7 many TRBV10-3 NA TGTGCCATCAGGGCACGGAGCTCCTACGAGCAGTACTTC CAIRARSSYEQYF
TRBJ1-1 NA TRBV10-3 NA TGTACCATCAGTCCGGGACCAATGAACACTGAAGCTTTCTTT CTISPGPMNTEAFF
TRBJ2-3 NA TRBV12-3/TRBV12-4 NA TGTGCCAGCAGTTTTGCGGAGTTCACAGATGCGGAATATTTT CASSFAEFTDAEYF
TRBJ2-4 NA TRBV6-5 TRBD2 TGTGCCAGCAGTCCCCGGACTAGCGACATTCAGTACTTC CASSPRTSDIQYF
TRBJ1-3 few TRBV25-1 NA TGTGCCAGCAGTGGAACAACAGGGATCTCCCCATACTCTGGAAACACCATATATTTT CASSGTTGISPYSGNTIYF
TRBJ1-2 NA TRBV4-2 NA TGTGCCAGCAGCCAAGATACAGTAACAGGGAGGACCCTAGGCTATGGCTACACCTTC CASSQDTVTGRTLGYGYTF
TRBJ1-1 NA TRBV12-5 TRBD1 TGTGCTAGTGGTTTGGTACCCAGGGGGACTGAAGCTTTCTTT CASGLVPRGTEAFF
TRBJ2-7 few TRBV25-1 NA TGTGCCAGCAGCCGAGGGGGGAAGGGCTCCTACGAGCAGTACTTC CASSRGGKGSYEQYF
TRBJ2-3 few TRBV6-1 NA TGTGCCAGCCGGAGCAGGGGAGTCGCAGATACGCAGTATTTT CASRSRGVADTQYF
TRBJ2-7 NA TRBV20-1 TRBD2 TGCAGTGCTAGAGATCTTGCGGGAGGGCCCTACGAGCAGTACTTC CSARDLAGGPYEQYF
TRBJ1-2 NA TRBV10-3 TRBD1 TGTGCCATCAGTTCAGACAGGGAAGCTAACTATGGCTACACCTTC CAISSDREANYGYTF
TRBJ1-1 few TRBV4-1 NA TGCGCCAGCAGCCAAGTGAGCGGCCTAACTCGGGAGGCTTTCTTT CASSQVSGLTREAFF
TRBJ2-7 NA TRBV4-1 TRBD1 TGCGCCAGCAGCTCCCCTAAGGGACAGGGACCCTACGAGCAGTACTTC CASSSPKGQGPYEQYF
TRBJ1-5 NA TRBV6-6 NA TGTGCCAGCAGACCTCAGGGCTATCAGCCCCAGCATTTT CASRPQGYQPQHF
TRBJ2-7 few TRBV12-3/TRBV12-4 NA TGTGCCAGCAGTCCACATGACAGACGGCTCACCGAGCAGTACTTC CASSPHDRRLTEQYF
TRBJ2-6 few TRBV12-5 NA TGTGCTAGTGGTTTGGTAAGGCTCTCTGGGGCCAACGTCCTGACTTTC CASGLVRLSGANVLTF
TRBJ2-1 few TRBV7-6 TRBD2 TGTGCCAGCAGACCAATAACCAGTAGCGGGGGACACAATGAGCAGTTCTTC CASRPITSSGGHNEQFF
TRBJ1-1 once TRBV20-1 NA TGCAGTGCTAGTATCCAGGGGAACACTGAAGCTTTCTTT CSASIQGNTEAFF
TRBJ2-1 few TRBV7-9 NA TGTGCCAGCAGCTTTACACTCGCGGGGTATGAGCAGTTCTTC CASSFTLAGYEQFF
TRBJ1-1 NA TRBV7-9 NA TGTGCCAGCAGCTTAGCGTACCGGGGTAAGGCGAGGCTCACTGAAGCTTTCTTT CASSLAYRGKARLTEAFF
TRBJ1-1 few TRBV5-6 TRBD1 TGTGCCAGCAGCCGGGGACAGGGGGCTGCCGGAGCTTTCTTT CASSRGQGAAGAFF
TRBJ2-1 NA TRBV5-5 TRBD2 TGTGCCAGCAGCGGGGGACTAGTCAATGAGCAGTTCTTC CASSGGLVNEQFF
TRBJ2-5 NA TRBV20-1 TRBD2 TGCAGTGTTTCGCGGGGGAACCAAGAGACCCAGTACTTC CSVSRGNQETQYF
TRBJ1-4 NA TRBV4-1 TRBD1 TGCGCCAGCAGCCAAGCGGACAGGATGGTCGAAAAACTGTTTTTT CASSQADRMVEKLFF
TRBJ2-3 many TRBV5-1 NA TGCGCCAGCAGCTTGGAAGGGAAAAGGGGCACAGATACGCAGTATTTT CASSLEGKRGTDTQYF
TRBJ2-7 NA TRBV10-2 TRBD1 TGCGCCAGCAGGAGGCTCGGGACAGGGTTCTACGAGCAGTACTTC CASRRLGTGFYEQYF